The next 21 T cell receptor beta chains were all read from a single sample in a study of neoadjuvant nivolumab and ipilimumab in lung cancer. Produced via immunoSEQ multiplex PCR; TCRdb's table is partial and in-frame only. Of 25,000 to 35,000 clones listed, just over 90% are singletons. The material sequenced was peripheral blood, taken after neoadjuvant nivolumab, alone or with ipilimumab, at or shortly before surgery. These receptors came from an adult with non-small cell lung cancer.

J is TRBJ2-2 and V is TRBV5-1; no reliable D call. The CDR3 contains 15 residues. Germline values: CDR1 SGHRS, CDR2 YFSETQ. Between the trimmed V and J ends, which lost 0 bases and 0 bases, there was a span of 6 bases. The CDR3 here is CASSLVPANTGELFF. CDR3 nucleotides: TGCGCCAGCAGCTTGGTACCCGCGAACACCGGGGAGCTGTTTTTT.

This clone was seen only once. J is TRBJ1-1 and V is TRBV5-1; 10 bases are shared with TRBD1. Germline lookup yields CDR1 SGHRS and CDR2 YFSETQ. The CDR3 sequence is 15 residues long. Losses at the gene ends were 4 bases for V and 3 bases for J; bases not matched to a gene: 6. CDR3 nucleotide sequence: TGCGCCAGCAGCCCCCGGACAGGGGGGGACACTGAAGCTTTCTTT. Translating it yields CASSPRTGGDTEAFF.

V usage is TRBV6-5 and J usage is TRBJ1-2, with 11 bases identical to TRBD1. Germline CDR1 reads MNHEY; CDR2 reads SVGAGI. The V segment lost 6 bases and the J segment 2 bases; nucleotides outside the gene matches: 5. This CDR3 comprises 15 residues. The CDR3 sequence is CASSPRTGGNYGYTF. Here the CDR3 DNA reads TGTGCCAGCAGCCCCCGGACAGGGGGCAACTATGGCTACACCTTC.

This chain uses TRBV4-1 with TRBJ1-1; D remains ambiguous. The CDR3 has 15 residues. The V end was cut by 4 bases, the J end by 0 bases, with 12 bases between. The germline CDR1 and CDR2 sequences are MGHRA and YSYEKL. The CDR3 is CASSLRSTLNTEAFF. The CDR3 region has the DNA TGCGCCAGCAGCCTACGCTCAACTCTGAACACTGAAGCTTTCTTT.

The sample holds one count of this clone. The rearrangement uses TRBV7-8 and TRBJ2-7, with D possibly being TRBD1 (6 bases). The CDR3 is made up of 12 amino acids. V lost 2 bases to trimming and J lost 7 bases, with 9 bases between them. From germline, CDR1 is SGHVS and CDR2 FQNEAQ. CDR3 nucleotide sequence: TGTGCCAGCAGCTTAACCGGACAGGAGCAGTACTTC. This sequence encodes CASSLTGQEQYF.

The chain uses TRBV18 and TRBJ2-7, with a possible D match to TRBD1 (6 bases). The CDR3 covers 13 residues. Germline V gene data show CDR1 as KGHSH and CDR2 as LQKENI. The V end lost 3 bases, the J end lost 3 bases, and 9 bases lay between the germline ends. The CDR3 DNA reads as TGTGCCAGCTCACCGGACAGCCTCTACGAGCAGTACTTC. Protein: CASSPDSLYEQYF.

J is TRBJ2-7 and V is TRBV5-1, with 9 bases identical to TRBD1. There are 14 residues in the CDR3. After removal of 4 bases from V and 3 bases from J, the junction contained 5 bases not matched to a gene. Germline V gene data show CDR1 as SGHRS and CDR2 as YFSETQ. The CDR3, as DNA: TGCGCCAGCAGCCAACAGGGGGCTATCTACGAGCAGTACTTC. It is translated as CASSQQGAIYEQYF.

The chain's CDR3 is CASSPYTGYEQYF. The CDR3 nucleotides read TGCGCCAGCAGCCCATATACGGGCTACGAGCAGTACTTC. The genes are TRBV4-3 and TRBJ2-7; D unresolved. From germline, CDR1 is LGHNA and CDR2 YSLEER. V was clipped by 4 bases and J by 3 bases, with 10 bases between them. The CDR3 sequence is 13 residues long.

This sequence joins TRBV19 and TRBJ1-4, with 10 bases identical to TRBD1. V shed 4 bases, J shed 2 bases, and the junction held 7 bases outside the gene matches. The length of the CDR3 is 17 residues. Germline V CDR1 and CDR2: LNHDA, SQIVND (reference sequence). DNA of the CDR3: TGTGCCAGTAGTACCCAAAGACAGGGGGCGACTAATGAAAAACTGTTTTTT. As protein: CASSTQRQGATNEKLFF.

V gene TRBV11-2 combines with J gene TRBJ2-7; TRBD2 agrees at 7 bases. Germline values: CDR1 SGHAT, CDR2 FQNNGV. The junction had 6 bases not matched to a gene; V was cut back by 3 bases and J by 7 bases. The CDR3 spans 13 residues. CDR3: CASSFRLAGEQYF. The CDR3 DNA is TGTGCCAGCAGCTTCAGACTAGCAGGGGAGCAGTACTTC. Drawing the rest from reference TRBV11-2 and TRBJ2-7, the complete variable domain is EAGVAQSPRYKIIEKRQSVAFWCNPISGHATLYWYQQILGQGPKLLIQFQNNGVVDDSQLPKDRFSAERLKGVDSTLKIQPAKLEDSAVYLCASSFRLAGEQYFGPGTRLTVT.

This chain connects TRBV9 to TRBJ2-7, with a possible D match to TRBD1 (6 bases). CDR1 and CDR2 (germline): SGDLS, YYNGEE. V was shortened by 4 bases and J by 3 bases, with 8 bases between the two germline ends. The CDR3 is made up of 12 amino acids. For the CDR3, the DNA is TGTGCCAGCAGCCCGACAGGCTACGAGCAGTACTTC. This encodes CASSPTGYEQYF.

The V gene is TRBV5-1, the J gene TRBJ2-3; D is uncertain. The V gene's germline CDR1 is SGHRS and CDR2 YFSETQ. The CDR3 is 15 amino acids. With 0 bases removed from V and 0 bases from J, the gap between germline ends came to 8 bases. The CDR3 DNA is TGCGCCAGCAGCTTGGCCGACCCTAGCACAGATACGCAGTATTTT. It codes for CASSLADPSTDTQYF.

This sequence joins TRBV5-1 and TRBJ2-7, with D possibly being TRBD2 (5 bases). Germline lookup yields CDR1 SGHRS and CDR2 YFSETQ. CDR3 length: 14 amino acids. Trimming cost V 3 bases and J 4 bases, with 14 bases left between them. CDR3 in amino acids: CASSSTNKEYEQYF. The CDR3, as DNA: TGCGCCAGCAGCTCGACTAATAAGGAGTACGAGCAGTACTTC.

In this sample, this clone turned up once. The CDR3 sequence is CASEGTQYF. CDR3 DNA sequence: TGTGCCTCTGAAGGGACCCAGTACTTC. The chain couples TRBV6-1 to TRBJ2-5; D unclear. The CDR3 spans 9 residues. The germline CDR1 and CDR2 sequences are MNHNS and SASEGT. V shed 11 bases and J shed 7 bases, with 8 bases lying between them.

The rearrangement links TRBV25-1 to TRBJ2-7; the D call may be TRBD1 or TRBD2 (5 bases each). Germline V lookup: CDR1 MGHDK, CDR2 SYGVNS. Trimming shortened V by 4 bases and J by 0 bases, and 13 bases separated the two germline ends. The CDR3 is 15 residues long. CDR3 sequence reads: CASSAPGTASYEQYF. CDR3 bases: TGTGCCAGCAGTGCCCCCGGGACGGCCTCCTACGAGCAGTACTTC.

This clone has more than one count but fewer than ten. The chain is built from TRBV5-1 and TRBJ1-6; TRBD1 might be the D (6 bases). From germline, CDR1 is SGHRS and CDR2 YFSETQ. This CDR3 is built from 14 residues. The V end was cut by 0 bases, the J end by 10 bases, with 11 bases between. In DNA form, the CDR3 reads TGCGCCAGCAGCTTGGACAAAGGGGGGTCACCCCTCCACTTT. It translates to CASSLDKGGSPLHF.

This clone was detected only once. V usage is TRBV11-3 and J usage is TRBJ2-5; D perhaps matches TRBD2 (5 bases). The V end lost 1 base, the J end lost 5 bases, and 8 bases lay between the germline ends. The CDR3 is made up of 13 amino acids. Germline-derived CDR1 and CDR2 are SGHNT and YENEEA. The CDR3 DNA follows: TGTGCCAGCAGCTTAGTTGCGGGTGAGACCCAGTACTTC. Its translation is CASSLVAGETQYF.

The DNA of the CDR3 is TGCGCCAGCAGCTTGGTTCCGGGGTCGGCAACTAATGAAAAACTGTTTTTT. It specifies CASSLVPGSATNEKLFF. The J gene is TRBJ1-4, the V gene TRBV5-1, with D unresolved. The germline gives CDR1 SGHRS, CDR2 YFSETQ. The CDR3 contains 17 residues. Trimming took off 0 bases at V and 0 bases at J, with 12 bases between the two ends.

The chain recombines TRBV4-1 with TRBJ2-3; 8 bases line up with TRBD1. V lost 0 bases, J lost 5 bases, and 10 bases stayed unmatched. Germline values: CDR1 MGHRA, CDR2 YSYEKL. CDR3 length: 17 amino acids. Here the CDR3 reads CASSQDEAGGVGDTQYF. The CDR3 DNA follows: TGCGCCAGCAGCCAAGATGAGGCAGGGGGCGTGGGAGATACGCAGTATTTT.

The chain is built from TRBV5-1 and TRBJ2-3; D possibly matches TRBD1 or TRBD2 (6 bases each). Germline-derived CDR1 and CDR2 are SGHRS and YFSETQ. The CDR3 is 15 residues long. V lost 4 bases and J lost 2, with 14 bases in between. CDR3 protein: CASSPGAGITDTQYF. The CDR3 nucleotides read TGCGCCAGCAGCCCGGGGGCGGGAATCACAGATACGCAGTATTTT.

J is TRBJ2-7 and V is TRBV29-1, with a tentative D call TRBD1 (6 bases). Trimming removed 4 bases at V and 1 base at J, with 8 bases between. The germline gives CDR1 SQVTM, CDR2 ANQGSEA. This CDR3 contains 12 residues. The CDR3 bases are TGCAGCGTTGTGGGGGCGTCCTACGAGCAGTACTTC. Protein: CSVVGASYEQYF.